These 25 T cell receptor beta chains originate from one sample sequenced in a study of T cells in Graves' hyperthyroidism and ophthalmopathy. Authors of the study amplified TCR beta CDR3 regions from RNA transcripts. During a first-round RT-PCR of the TCR CDR3, the HTBI primer set was used. One entry per CDR3 protein results from TCRdb running MiXCR on the multiplex PCR reads. The sample records around 280,000 distinct CDR3 sequences, roughly 13% being singletons. The sequenced sample consisted of blood. The receptors here all came from a young woman with Graves' hyperthyroidism that later progressed to Graves' ophthalmopathy.

This clonotype was counted at least ten times. V usage is TRBV7-8 and J usage is TRBJ2-7; D is uncertain. Trimming shortened V by 5 bases and J by 4 bases, and 9 bases separated the two germline ends. Per the germline V gene, CDR1 is SGHVS and CDR2 is FQNEAQ. The CDR3 totals 12 residues. The CDR3 nucleotides read TGTGCCAGCAGCCAGACCCGGTACGAGCAGTACTTC. Translation gives CASSQTRYEQYF.

This CDR3 reads CASSQFQAGANVLTF. Here the CDR3 DNA reads TGTGCCAGCAGCCAATTCCAGGCTGGGGCCAACGTCCTGACTTTC. The rearrangement links TRBV16 to TRBJ2-6; D call uncertain. Trimming took off 1 base at V and 2 bases at J, with 6 bases between the two ends. Germline V lookup: CDR1 KGHSY, CDR2 FQNENV. The CDR3 covers 15 residues.

This clonotype was seen at least ten times. The V call is TRBV29-1, the J call TRBJ2-7; D possibly matches TRBD1 or TRBD2 (5 bases each). The CDR3 sequence is 16 residues long. Germline loops: CDR1 SQVTM, CDR2 ANQGSEA. V lost 3 bases, J lost 2 bases, and 20 bases lay in between. Written as DNA, the CDR3 is TGCAGCGTTGAGGTTATACAGGACTTCTTGACCTACGAGCAGTACTTC. Its protein is CSVEVIQDFLTYEQYF.

Ten or more counts support this clonotype. This sequence joins TRBV29-1 and TRBJ2-7, with TRBD2 matching 8 bases. This CDR3 contains 15 residues. CDR1 and CDR2 (germline): SQVTM, ANQGSEA. The ends lost 0 bases at V and 4 bases at J; junction bases unmatched: 8. The chain's CDR3 is CSVEEATTSGYEQYF. CDR3 sequence (DNA): TGCAGCGTTGAAGAGGCAACAACTAGCGGTTACGAGCAGTACTTC.

This clonotype has at least ten counts. The chain is built from TRBV6-2 or TRBV6-3 and TRBJ1-1; D not resolved. CDR3 size: 14 residues. Germline CDR1 is MNHEY and CDR2 is SVGEGT. CDR3 in DNA: TGTGCTTCTCGTTCTCCAGCCATGAACACTGAAGCTTTCTTT. Translated, it gives CASRSPAMNTEAFF.

This clonotype was seen only a few times. A read error may explain this, as a much larger clone is one base away. Here the CDR3 DNA reads TGTGCCAGCAGTGATATTAGCGGGATTAGCTACGAGCAGTACTTC. Its translation is CASSDISGISYEQYF. This sequence joins TRBV2 and TRBJ2-7; 8 nucleotides align to TRBD2. This CDR3 comprises 15 residues. Germline loops: CDR1 SNHLY, CDR2 FYNNEI. V trimming: 3 bases; J trimming: 3 bases; junction bases outside the gene matches: 7.

This clonotype was found many times. The genes are TRBV7-2 and TRBJ1-2; 7 nucleotides line up with TRBD1. Germline loops: CDR1 SGHTA, CDR2 FQGNSA. The V segment lost 5 bases and the J segment 4 bases; nucleotides outside the gene matches: 13. CDR3 length: 16 residues. The CDR3 region has the DNA TGTGCCAGCAGCACCCCAACGCAGGGGGAGGGCTATGGCTACACCTTC. Translation: CASSTPTQGEGYGYTF.

This clonotype was found many times. This chain links TRBV5-6 with TRBJ2-7; no clear D gene. Germline V gives CDR1 SGHDT, CDR2 YYEEEE. V shed 1 base and J shed 4 bases, with 12 bases lying between them. This CDR3 comprises 14 residues. The CDR3 protein is CASSLSRVRYEQYF. In DNA form, the CDR3 reads TGTGCCAGCAGCTTGTCAAGGGTAAGGTACGAGCAGTACTTC.

This clonotype appeared a few times. The genes are TRBV19 and TRBJ2-1, with a tentative D call TRBD1 (6 bases). Germline assignment: CDR1 LNHDA and CDR2 SQIVND (reference sequence). V shed 1 base and J shed 3 bases, with 10 bases lying between them. The CDR3 runs to 15 residues. CDR3 protein: CASSIGQVIYNEQFF. The CDR3 DNA reads TGTGCCAGTAGTATAGGACAGGTGATCTACAATGAGCAGTTCTTC.

At least ten counts were recorded for this clonotype. J is TRBJ2-3 and V is TRBV11-2, with TRBD2 matching 15 bases. The CDR3 is made up of 17 amino acids. After removal of 0 bases from V and 5 bases from J, the junction contained 3 bases not matched to a gene. Germline-derived CDR1 and CDR2 are SGHAT and FQNNGV. The CDR3 protein is CASSLEGLAGGGDTQYF. CDR3 nucleotide sequence: TGTGCCAGCAGCTTAGAGGGACTAGCGGGAGGAGGAGATACGCAGTATTTT.

This clonotype occurred many times. The rearrangement uses TRBV7-2 and TRBJ2-7, with 7 bases matching TRBD2. Trimming cost V 0 bases and J 2 bases; bases outside gene matches: 4. Germline CDR1 is SGHTA and CDR2 is FQGNSA. This CDR3 spans 15 amino acids. The CDR3 is CASSLARGLAYEQYF. As DNA, the CDR3 is TGTGCCAGCAGCTTAGCGCGGGGGTTAGCCTACGAGCAGTACTTC.

This clonotype was counted at least ten times. V and J are TRBV4-3 and TRBJ2-7, with 9 bases that match TRBD2. The junction had 7 bases not matched to a gene; V was cut back by 0 bases and J by 4 bases. The germline gives CDR1 LGHNA, CDR2 YSLEER. The CDR3 is 16 amino acids. The CDR3 spells CASSQDPGTSGYEQYF. The CDR3 coding sequence is TGCGCCAGCAGCCAAGATCCGGGCACTAGCGGGTACGAGCAGTACTTC.

Ten or more counts support this clonotype. V is TRBV30 and J is TRBJ2-1, with D perhaps TRBD2 (6 bases). V was trimmed by 2 bases and J by 8 bases, leaving 16 bases between them. CDR1 and CDR2 from the germline V gene are GTSNPN and SVGIG (reference sequence). This CDR3 is 14 amino acids long. CDR3 nucleotides: TGTGCCTGGAGTCGAGGGTCCGGAGGGGATGAGCAGTTCTTC. This encodes CAWSRGSGGDEQFF.

This chain links TRBV15 with TRBJ1-1; the D is unclear. V was trimmed by 2 bases and J by 2 bases, leaving 9 bases between them. The germline V gene encodes CDR1 LNHNV and CDR2 YYDKDF (reference sequence). The CDR3 is made up of 14 amino acids. CDR3 in amino acids: CATSRLGLNTEAFF. The DNA for the CDR3 is TGTGCCACCAGCAGACTCGGACTTAACACTGAAGCTTTCTTT.

This clonotype has at least ten counts. J is TRBJ2-7 and V is TRBV4-1, with TRBD2 matching over 12 bases. J gave up 3 bases and V 0 bases, and 9 bases lay outside the gene matches. Germline-derived CDR1 and CDR2 are MGHRA and YSYEKL. The length of the CDR3 is 18 residues. The CDR3, as DNA: TGCGCCAGCAGCCAAGACGGGCTAGCGGGAGGGCCATTCTACGAGCAGTACTTC. Protein sequence: CASSQDGLAGGPFYEQYF.

Notes on this clonotype: The DNA is omitted, as the CDR3 cannot be located on it reliably, and the CDR3 follows TCRdb's listing. The gene calls are TRBV27 and TRBJ2-2; TRBD1, the D gene given by the table, was not confirmed from the DNA. The CDR3 numbers 24 amino acids, ends counted. Germline V lookup: CDR1 MNHEY, CDR2 SMNVEV (reference sequence). This chain's CDR3 is CASSPRDRITYEQYFGPGTGELFF.

Ten or more counts support this clonotype. The genes are TRBV20-1 and TRBJ2-1; 7 bases match TRBD2. This CDR3 is 15 amino acids long. V lost 3 bases and J lost 2; bases outside the gene matches: 7. In germline, CDR1 is DFQATT, CDR2 SNEGSKA (reference sequence). CDR3 coding DNA: TGCAGTGCTAGTTCTCCCGCGGGAGCCTACAATGAGCAGTTCTTC. This encodes CSASSPAGAYNEQFF.

This clonotype was seen many times. The rearrangement uses TRBV7-9 and TRBJ2-7; D tentatively reads TRBD1 or TRBD2 (5 bases each). Germline V gives CDR1 SEHNR, CDR2 FQNEAQ (reference sequence). Trimming removed 1 base at V and 3 bases at J, with 16 bases between. The CDR3 totals 16 residues. CDR3 residues: CASSLVLGEGHYEQYF. The CDR3 region has the DNA TGTGCCAGCAGCTTAGTATTGGGGGAAGGGCACTACGAGCAGTACTTC. The whole variable domain, filled in from reference TRBV7-9 and TRBJ2-7, reads DTGVSQNPRHKITKRGQNVTFRCDPISEHNRLYWYRQTLGQGPEFLTYFQNEAQLEKSRLLSDRFSAERPKGSFSTLEIQRTEQGDSAMYLCASSLVLGEGHYEQYFGPGTRLTVT.

In its sample, this clonotype was seen many times. This sequence joins TRBV20-1 and TRBJ1-5, with D perhaps matching TRBD1 (6 bases). Germline V gene sequence: CDR1 DFQATT, CDR2 SNEGSKA (reference sequence). Trimming removed 3 bases at V and 6 bases at J, with 18 bases between. CDR3 length: 15 amino acids. This chain's CDR3 is CSASYGTTGLQPQHF. The CDR3 region has the DNA TGCAGTGCTAGTTACGGGACAACAGGGCTTCAGCCCCAGCATTTT.

V and J are TRBV28 and TRBJ1-2, with D possibly being TRBD1 (6 bases). The CDR3 loop spans 13 amino acids. CDR1 is MDHEN, CDR2 SYDVKM, per germline. V lost 5 bases and J lost 4, with 11 bases in between. The CDR3 sequence: CASSKQGGYGYTF. DNA of the CDR3: TGTGCCAGCAGTAAACAGGGAGGCTATGGCTACACCTTC.

The rearrangement uses TRBV12-3 or TRBV12-4 and TRBJ2-7; 10 bases are a match to TRBD2. There are 17 residues in the CDR3. V lost 3 bases and J lost 0; bases outside the gene matches: 8. The CDR3 nucleotides read TGTGCCAGCAGTTTCCAAACTAGCGGGATTAGCTCCTACGAGCAGTACTTC. Its translation is CASSFQTSGISSYEQYF.

This chain connects TRBV19 to TRBJ1-1; D might be TRBD1 (6 bases). V was trimmed by 10 bases and J by 0 bases, leaving 18 bases between them. Looked up from germline, CDR1 is LNHDA and CDR2 is SQIVND (reference sequence). CDR3 length: 15 residues. The CDR3 loop is CATSQWGQMNTEAFF. CDR3 sequence (DNA): TGTGCCACCAGCCAGTGGGGACAAATGAACACTGAAGCTTTCTTT.

This clonotype showed up many times. This chain uses TRBV6-1 with TRBJ2-5; D is possibly TRBD2 (5 bases). Germline lookup yields CDR1 MNHNS and CDR2 SASEGT. Trimming stripped 5 bases from V and 4 bases from J, with 17 bases between. This CDR3 region has 15 residues. CDR3 loop: CASSRPWSEGETQYF. The CDR3 DNA reads as TGTGCCAGCAGTCGCCCCTGGAGTGAGGGAGAGACCCAGTACTTC.

This clonotype was picked up many times. This chain links TRBV5-1 with TRBJ1-1, with D tentatively TRBD1 (5 bases). This CDR3 region has 15 residues. Trimming cost V 4 bases and J 1 base, with 14 bases left between them. Germline CDR1 SGHRS, CDR2 YFSETQ. The chain's CDR3 is CASSPRWGENTEAFF. CDR3 DNA sequence: TGCGCCAGCAGCCCCCGATGGGGGGAGAACACTGAAGCTTTCTTT.

Remarks on this clonotype: The CDR3 does not end in the conserved phenylalanine or tryptophan, so this is likely a read error. V and J are TRBV27 and TRBJ2-7; maybe TRBD2 (5 bases). CDR3 length: 14 amino acids. V lost 6 bases, J lost 2 bases, and 14 bases lay in between. Germline V gene sequence: CDR1 MNHEY, CDR2 SMNVEV (reference sequence). The CDR3 nucleotides are TGTGCCAGCAGCTCCCGAGGGAACCCCTACGAGCAGTACCTC. This translates into CASSSRGNPYEQYL.